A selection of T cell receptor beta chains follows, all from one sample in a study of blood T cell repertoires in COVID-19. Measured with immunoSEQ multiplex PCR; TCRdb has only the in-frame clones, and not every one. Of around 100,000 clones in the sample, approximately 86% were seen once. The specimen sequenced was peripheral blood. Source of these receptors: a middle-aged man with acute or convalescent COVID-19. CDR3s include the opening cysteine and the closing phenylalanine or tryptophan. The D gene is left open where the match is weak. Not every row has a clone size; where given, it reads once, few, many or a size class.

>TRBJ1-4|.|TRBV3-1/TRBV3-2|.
TGTGCCAGCAGCCAAGAAGAGGGCTCGGGGATTGAAAAACTGTTTTTT
CASSQEEGSGIEKLFF
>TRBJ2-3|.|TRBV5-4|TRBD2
TGTGCCAGCAGCAGGGGAGGGGTGCGGGGCGGCACAGATACGCAGTATTTT
CASSRGGVRGGTDTQYF
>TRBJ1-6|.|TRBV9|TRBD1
TGTGCCAGCAGCGGGACCGGGACAGAAAATTCACCCCTCCACTTT
CASSGTGTENSPLHF
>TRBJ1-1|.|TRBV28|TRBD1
TGTGCCAGCATCCGACAGGGGGGGAACACTGAAGCTTTCTTT
CASIRQGGNTEAFF
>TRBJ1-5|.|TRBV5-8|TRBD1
TGTGCCAGCAGCTTTGGGACAGAATATTATAGCAATCAGCCCCAGCATTTT
CASSFGTEYYSNQPQHF
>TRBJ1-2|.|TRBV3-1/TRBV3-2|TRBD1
TGTGCCAGCAGCCAAGCGAGGGGGCCATACTATGGCTACACCTTC
CASSQARGPYYGYTF
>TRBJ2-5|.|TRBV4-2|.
TGTGCCAGCAGCGGGAGTGTGTTAGAGACCCAGTACTTC
CASSGSVLETQYF
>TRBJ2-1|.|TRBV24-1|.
TGTGCCACCAGTGATGCGACTCTGAACAATGAGCAGTTCTTC
CATSDATLNNEQFF
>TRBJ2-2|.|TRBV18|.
TGTGCCAGCTCACCACGCGGGGCAGGCTACGGGGAGCTGTTTTTT
CASSPRGAGYGELFF
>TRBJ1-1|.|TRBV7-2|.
TGTGCCAGCAGCTTAGACAGGGTCGCTGAAGCTTTCTTT
CASSLDRVAEAFF
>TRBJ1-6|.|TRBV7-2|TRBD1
TGTGCCAGCAGCCAGGCCGGGACAGGAGGCAGACCCCTCCACTTT
CASSQAGTGGRPLHF
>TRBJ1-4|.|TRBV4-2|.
TGTGCCAGCAGCCAAGATGTACAGGCCGAACTTCCTGAAAAACTGTTTTTT
CASSQDVQAELPEKLFF
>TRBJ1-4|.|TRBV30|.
TGTGCCTGGAGTGTATCGCGGCGAGATGAAAAACTGTTTTTT
CAWSVSRRDEKLFF
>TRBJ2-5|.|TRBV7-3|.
TGTGCCAGCAGCTATAGAAGGGGAGAGACCCAGTACTTC
CASSYRRGETQYF
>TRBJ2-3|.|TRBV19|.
TGTGCCAGTAGTTATGCGGGAAAGGTAGATACGCAGTATTTT
CASSYAGKVDTQYF
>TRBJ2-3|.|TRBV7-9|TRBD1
TGTGCCAGCAGCTTAGTAGGACAGGGGCCAACAGATACGCAGTATTTT
CASSLVGQGPTDTQYF
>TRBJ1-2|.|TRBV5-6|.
TGTGCCAGCAGCTCCGTGCCGGAGGGCCAGTATGGCTACACCTTC
CASSSVPEGQYGYTF
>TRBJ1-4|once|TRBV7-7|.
TGTGCTAGCAGCTTTGACCGGGGGGAAAAACTGTTTTTT
CASSFDRGEKLFF
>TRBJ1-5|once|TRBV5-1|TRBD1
TGCGCCAGCAGCTTGTTAGGACAGGGTCAGCCCCAGCATTTT
CASSLLGQGQPQHF
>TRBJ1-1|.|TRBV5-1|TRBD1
TGCGCCAGCAGCCTTTCTCCAGGGGGCCCTACTGAAGCTTTCTTT
CASSLSPGGPTEAFF
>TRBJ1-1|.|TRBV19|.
TGTGCCAGTAGTTGGCAGATGAACACTGAAGCTTTCTTT
CASSWQMNTEAFF
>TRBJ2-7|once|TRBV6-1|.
TGTGCCAGCAGTGAAGGGGCCGGGAGAACCTACGAGCAGTACTTC
CASSEGAGRTYEQYF
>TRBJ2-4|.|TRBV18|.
TGTGCCAGCTCACCGCGGCAAGCCCCCCTCGGAGCCAAAAACATTCAGTACTTC
CASSPRQAPLGAKNIQYF
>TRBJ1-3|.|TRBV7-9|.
TGTGCCAGCAGCTACGGACAGCACTCTGGAAACACCATATATTTT
CASSYGQHSGNTIYF
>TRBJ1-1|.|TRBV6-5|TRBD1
TGTGCCAGCATTCAAACAGGGGATACTGAAGCTTTCTTT
CASIQTGDTEAFF
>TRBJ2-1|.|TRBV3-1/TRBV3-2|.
TGTGCCAGCAGCCACACTAGCACCAGCTCCTACAATGAGCAGTTCTTC
CASSHTSTSSYNEQFF
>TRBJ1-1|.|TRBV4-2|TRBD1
TGTGCCAGCAGTCGAACAGGGGCGCAAACTGAAGCTTTCTTT
CASSRTGAQTEAFF
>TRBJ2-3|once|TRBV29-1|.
TGCAGCGTCATATGGAGCGATAGCACAGATACGCAGTATTTT
CSVIWSDSTDTQYF
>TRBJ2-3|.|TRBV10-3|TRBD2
TGTGCCATCAGGACTTTAGCGGGAGAGGGTACGCAGTATTTT
CAIRTLAGEGTQYF
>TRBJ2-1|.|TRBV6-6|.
TGTGCCAGCAGCCACAGGGACCGTATCTACAATGAGCAGTTCTTC
CASSHRDRIYNEQFF
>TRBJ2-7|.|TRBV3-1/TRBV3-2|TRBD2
TGTGCCAGCAGCCAGGCTAGCGGGAGCAGGTACGAGCAGTACTTC
CASSQASGSRYEQYF
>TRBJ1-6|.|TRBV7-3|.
TGTGCCAGCAGCTTCTCGTCCAGGGAAAGCAATTCACCCCTCCACTTT
CASSFSSRESNSPLHF
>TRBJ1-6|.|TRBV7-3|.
TGTGCCAGCAGCTTAAGTGGACAATATAATTCACCCCTCCACTTT
CASSLSGQYNSPLHF
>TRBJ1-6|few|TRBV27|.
TGTGCCAGCAGGGGTCAGGGAACTTATTCACCCCTCCACTTT
CASRGQGTYSPLHF
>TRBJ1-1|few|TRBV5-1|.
TGCGCCAGCAGCTTAACGGGGGAAACTGAAGCTTTCTTT
CASSLTGETEAFF
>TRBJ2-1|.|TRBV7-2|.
TGTGCCAGCAGCTTAGGATTTATATCCCGCGGCAATGAGCAGTTCTTC
CASSLGFISRGNEQFF
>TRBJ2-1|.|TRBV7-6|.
TGTGCCAGCAGCAAGACTAGTTTGGGTGAGCAGTTCTTC
CASSKTSLGEQFF